This TCR beta chain is from a study of CD8 T cells in ankylosing spondylitis. This clonotype was seen a handful of times. Its antigen is still unknown. Germline assignment: CDR1 MNHEY and CDR2 SMNVEV (reference sequence). There are 17 residues in the CDR3. Trimming pared 9 bases from V and 4 bases from J, leaving 27 bases between. Regarding the study as a whole: Clones linked to disease were reported to show significant enrichment in matched ankylosing spondylitis synovial fluid.

TCRdb processed the 5' RACE reads anew with MiXCR; each CDR3 protein has one entry. This sample has roughly 240,000 distinct CDR3 sequences, with about 30% found just once. The clonotype originates from a male donor with ankylosing spondylitis or in good health (not recorded which). The chain uses TRBV27 and TRBJ1-2; tentatively, D is TRBD1 (6 bases). Material for sequencing was blood, either unsorted or a sorted T cell fraction (not recorded which). The CDR3 DNA reads as TGTGCCAGTGCGGAAACCCTCGGGGGGCCTCCTTTCTATGGCTACACCTTC. Its translation is CASAETLGGPPFYGYTF.